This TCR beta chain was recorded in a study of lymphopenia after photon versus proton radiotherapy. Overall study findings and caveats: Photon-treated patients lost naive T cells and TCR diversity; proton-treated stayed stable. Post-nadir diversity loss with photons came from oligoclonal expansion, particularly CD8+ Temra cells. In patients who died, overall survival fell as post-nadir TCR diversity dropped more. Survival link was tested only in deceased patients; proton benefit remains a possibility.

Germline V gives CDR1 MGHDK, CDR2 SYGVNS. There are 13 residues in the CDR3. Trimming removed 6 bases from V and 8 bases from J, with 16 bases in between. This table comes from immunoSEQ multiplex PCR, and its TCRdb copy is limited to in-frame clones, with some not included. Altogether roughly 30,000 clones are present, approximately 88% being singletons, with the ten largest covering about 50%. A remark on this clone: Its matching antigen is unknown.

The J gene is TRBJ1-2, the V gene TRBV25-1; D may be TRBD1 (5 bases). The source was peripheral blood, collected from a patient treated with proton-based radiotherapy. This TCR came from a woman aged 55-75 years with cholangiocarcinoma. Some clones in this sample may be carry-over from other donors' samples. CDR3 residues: CASRGLVLGGYTF. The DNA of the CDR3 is TGTGCCAGCAGGGGGCTTGTGCTGGGCGGCTACACCTTC.